This T cell receptor beta chain was documented in a study of CD8+ T cells in alopecia areata. Study summary: Tofacitinib administration to treated patients was oral, at 5 to 10 mg twice daily.

CDR3 length: 14 residues. Germline CDR1 is MNHEY and CDR2 is SVGAGI. V was pared by 4 bases and J by 3 bases, with 5 bases of the junction left unmatched. Collection of lesional scalp punch biopsies and peripheral blood was performed in alopecia areata patients. RNA was isolated and reverse transcribed to cDNA, the sequencing template. Profiled with immunoSEQ multiplex PCR; TCRdb holds only in-frame clones, not every one. The repertoire consists of roughly 20,000 clones, with 66% occurring once and the leading ten covering less than 7%. The rearrangement joins TRBV6-5 to TRBJ2-7, with 8 bases fitting TRBD1. This TCR was recovered from a human donor with alopecia areata. The source material was skin, sampled at week 0. The CDR3 coding sequence is TGTGCCAGCAGTTCCGGGACAGGACTCTACGAGCAGTACTTC. This codes for CASSSGTGLYEQYF.